The rows below give T cell receptor beta chains drawn from one sample of a study of T cell responses to AZD1222 COVID-19 vaccine. Clones were read by immunoSEQ multiplex PCR, and TCRdb kept only the in-frame ones, dropping some. This table holds approximately 120,000 clones, roughly 89% found once. Sequencing used peripheral blood, obtained on day 0 of AZD1222 vaccination. The receptors were gathered from an adult in good health. CDR3s include the opening cysteine and the closing phenylalanine or tryptophan. A D gene is named only where the DNA matches it firmly. For some rows the clone size is stated as once, few or many, or as a class when expanded; others skip it.

>TRBJ1-3|-|TRBD1|TRBV6-5
CASSRDRGSGNTIYF
TGTGCCAGCAGCCGCGACAGGGGCTCTGGAAACACCATATATTTT
>TRBJ1-2|-|-|TRBV7-2
CASSPRSGSGDGYTF
TGTGCCAGCAGCCCCCGCTCGGGGAGTGGGGATGGCTACACCTTC
>TRBJ2-7|-|-|TRBV21-1
CASSKRVGGLRSNF
TGTGCCAGCAGCAAAAGAGTTGGAGGGCTACGCTCTAACTTC
>TRBJ2-5|-|-|TRBV6-2/TRBV6-3
CASSYGRMETQYF
TGTGCCAGCAGTTACGGACGAATGGAGACCCAGTACTTC
>TRBJ1-2|-|-|TRBV19
CASSMQGYGYTF
TGTGCCAGTAGTATGCAGGGATATGGCTACACCTTC
>TRBJ1-1|-|-|TRBV7-3
CASSLQGRDTEAFF
TGTGCCAGCAGCTTACAGGGGCGGGACACTGAAGCTTTCTTT
>TRBJ1-5|-|-|TRBV24-1
CATSDLYGPQHF
TGTGCCACCAGTGATTTGTACGGGCCCCAGCATTTT
>TRBJ1-4|-|-|TRBV20-1
CSASRKNEKLFF
TGCAGTGCTAGTCGAAAAAATGAAAAACTGTTTTTT
>TRBJ1-4|-|-|TRBV19
CASSIGVGRNNEKLFF
TGTGCCAGTAGTATCGGTGTAGGCAGAAATAATGAAAAACTGTTTTTT
>TRBJ2-1|-|-|TRBV7-9
CASSSQYNEQFF
TGTGCCAGCAGCTCTCAATACAATGAGCAGTTCTTC
>TRBJ2-2|-|-|TRBV6-2/TRBV6-3
CASSYAETATGELFF
TGTGCCAGCAGTTACGCCGAGACAGCGACCGGGGAGCTGTTTTTT
>TRBJ2-5|few|TRBD1|TRBV24-1
CATSDATGAGETQYF
TGTGCCACCAGTGATGCGACAGGGGCTGGAGAGACCCAGTACTTC
>TRBJ2-7|-|TRBD1|TRBV5-1
CASSTATGGPYEQYF
TGCGCCAGCAGCACAGCGACAGGGGGCCCTTACGAGCAGTACTTC
>TRBJ1-1|-|-|TRBV3-1/TRBV3-2
CASSQGWEAFF
TGTGCCAGCAGCCAAGGTTGGGAAGCTTTCTTT
>TRBJ2-7|-|-|TRBV7-6
CASSPRQGGYEQYF
TGTGCCAGCAGCCCTCGACAGGGAGGCTACGAGCAGTACTTC
>TRBJ2-7|-|-|TRBV6-5
CASRRTATYEQYF
TGTGCCAGCAGGCGGACAGCCACCTACGAGCAGTACTTC
>TRBJ2-1|few|-|TRBV11-3
CASSQRNYNEQFF
TGTGCCAGCAGTCAGCGTAACTACAATGAGCAGTTCTTC
>TRBJ2-3|-|-|TRBV15
CATTNQGGSTDTQYF
TGTGCCACCACCAATCAGGGGGGGAGCACAGATACGCAGTATTTT
>TRBJ1-3|-|TRBD1|TRBV5-6
CASSLGQVSGNTIYF
TGTGCCAGCAGCTTAGGACAGGTCTCTGGAAACACCATATATTTT
>TRBJ1-5|-|-|TRBV27
CASSLGYSNQPQHF
TGTGCCAGCAGTTTAGGGTATAGCAATCAGCCCCAGCATTTT
>TRBJ1-1|once|-|TRBV7-9
CASSLQGTLNTEAFF
TGTGCCAGCAGCTTACAGGGAACCCTGAACACTGAAGCTTTCTTT
>TRBJ1-2|-|TRBD1|TRBV7-9
CASSFLTQGDTYGYTF
TGTGCCAGCAGCTTCCTGACGCAGGGGGATACCTATGGCTACACCTTC
>TRBJ1-1|-|-|TRBV29-1
CSVQGGSTEAFF
TGCAGCGTTCAGGGTGGGTCGACTGAAGCTTTCTTT
>TRBJ2-3|once|-|TRBV6-1
CASSDGLPDTQYF
TGTGCCAGCAGTGATGGACTCCCAGATACGCAGTATTTT
>TRBJ1-4|-|-|TRBV12-5
CARLIGRGGEKLFF
TGTGCTAGGCTTATTGGCAGGGGAGGGGAAAAACTGTTTTTT
>TRBJ2-2|-|TRBD2|TRBV6-5
CASSRLATNTGELFF
TGTGCCAGCAGCCGACTAGCGACGAACACCGGGGAGCTGTTTTTT
>TRBJ1-2|once|-|TRBV5-1
CASIDPQGVDGYTF
TGCGCCAGCATCGATCCCCAGGGCGTTGATGGCTACACCTTC
>TRBJ1-1|once|TRBD1|TRBV29-1
CSVRTGATEAFF
TGCAGCGTAAGGACAGGAGCCACTGAAGCTTTCTTT
>TRBJ1-1|-|-|TRBV29-1
CSVSSSGTYTEAFF
TGCAGCGTATCCTCCTCGGGAACATACACTGAAGCTTTCTTT
>TRBJ2-7|-|-|TRBV6-5
CASTSGYEQYF
TGTGCCAGCACCAGCGGCTACGAGCAGTACTTC
>TRBJ1-4|-|-|TRBV6-5
CASSSAVATNEKLFF
TGTGCCAGCAGTTCGGCTGTAGCAACTAATGAAAAACTGTTTTTT
>TRBJ1-1|-|-|TRBV12-3/TRBV12-4
CASSVGTTEAFF
TGTGCCAGCTCCGTAGGGACCACTGAAGCTTTCTTT
>TRBJ2-2|-|-|TRBV11-2
CASSWSYTGELFF
TGTGCCAGCAGCTGGTCTTACACCGGGGAGCTGTTTTTT
>TRBJ1-1|-|TRBD1|TRBV6-2/TRBV6-3
CASSWGQVGNTEAFF
TGTGCCAGCAGTTGGGGACAGGTGGGGAACACTGAAGCTTTCTTT
>TRBJ2-5|-|TRBD2|TRBV18
CASSTGTSGTYPYF
TGTGCCAGCTCAACAGGGACTAGCGGAACCTATCCGTACTTC
>TRBJ1-4|-|-|TRBV7-2
CASSLARRIRKDEKLFF
TGTGCCAGCAGCTTAGCGAGACGGATTAGAAAAGATGAAAAACTGTTTTTT
>TRBJ2-5|-|-|TRBV7-2
CASSLITPETQYF
TGTGCCAGCAGCTTAATAACACCCGAGACCCAGTACTTC
>TRBJ2-7|-|TRBD1|TRBV27
CASSSGGSYEQYF
TGTGCCAGCAGTTCAGGGGGCTCCTACGAGCAGTACTTC
>TRBJ2-4|-|-|TRBV3-1/TRBV3-2
CASSQAGVAKNIQYF
TGTGCCAGCAGCCAAGCGGGAGTAGCCAAAAACATTCAGTACTTC
>TRBJ1-5|-|-|TRBV3-1/TRBV3-2
CASSQQTGSGQPQHF
TGTGCCAGCAGCCAACAAACAGGGAGTGGGCAGCCCCAGCATTTT
>TRBJ2-7|once|TRBD2|TRBV30
CAWERGSYEQYF
TGTGCCTGGGAGCGGGGTTCCTACGAGCAGTACTTC
>TRBJ2-3|-|-|TRBV30
CAWSVLAHSTDTQYF
TGTGCCTGGAGCGTCCTAGCCCACAGCACAGATACGCAGTATTTT
>TRBJ1-2|-|-|TRBV11-2
CASSLAPGSAGYTF
TGTGCCAGCAGCTTAGCACCAGGCAGCGCAGGCTACACCTTC
>TRBJ1-2|-|TRBD1|TRBV7-9
CASSLGGQGNYGYTF
TGTGCCAGCAGCTTAGGGGGACAGGGGAACTATGGCTACACCTTC
>TRBJ2-5|-|-|TRBV29-1
CSVDLSEWETQYF
TGCAGCGTTGACCTGTCGGAGTGGGAGACCCAGTACTTC
>TRBJ1-2|-|-|TRBV7-8
CASSLAQGTYGYTF
TGTGCCAGCAGCTTAGCCCAGGGTACCTATGGCTACACCTTC
>TRBJ2-1|-|TRBD2|TRBV6-4
CASRSGPSGRGEQFF
TGTGCCAGCAGATCAGGGCCTAGCGGGAGGGGTGAGCAGTTCTTC
>TRBJ2-2|once|-|TRBV20-1
CSARLTGELFF
TGCAGTGCTAGGTTGACCGGGGAGCTGTTTTTT
>TRBJ2-2|-|TRBD1|TRBV7-3
CASSSRQGDTGELFF
TGTGCCAGCAGCTCGCGACAGGGAGACACCGGGGAGCTGTTTTTT
>TRBJ1-2|few|-|TRBV7-8
CASSLVLGDYGYTF
TGTGCCAGCAGCTTAGTTCTCGGCGACTATGGCTACACCTTC
>TRBJ2-2|-|TRBD1|TRBV19
CASRLGQVTGELFF
TGTGCCAGTAGGCTAGGACAGGTCACCGGGGAGCTGTTTTTT
>TRBJ2-7|few|-|TRBV3-1/TRBV3-2
CASSLYLYEQYF
TGTGCCAGCAGCCTCTACCTCTACGAGCAGTACTTC
>TRBJ1-1|-|-|TRBV30
CAWSDLGQGNTEAFF
TGTGCCTGGAGTGATTTAGGCCAGGGGAACACTGAAGCTTTCTTT
>TRBJ1-4|-|TRBD1|TRBV27
CASSLSWTGGAKLFF
TGTGCCAGCAGTTTATCGTGGACAGGGGGCGCGAAACTGTTTTTT
>TRBJ2-7|-|TRBD2|TRBV2
CASSGLAGAPLHYEQYF
TGTGCCAGCAGTGGACTAGCGGGGGCCCCCCTCCACTACGAGCAGTACTTC
>TRBJ2-3|-|-|TRBV7-2
CASSTGPQSADTQYF
TGTGCCAGCAGCACTGGACCCCAAAGCGCAGATACGCAGTATTTT
>TRBJ1-1|many|-|TRBV9
CASSGPPPGPAFF
TGTGCCAGCAGCGGACCCCCTCCCGGCCCAGCTTTCTTT
>TRBJ2-2|-|-|TRBV19
CASTVPGIGELFF
TGTGCCAGTACCGTACCGGGGATCGGGGAGCTGTTTTTT
>TRBJ1-1|once|TRBD1|TRBV6-5
CASSTGGAVTEAFF
TGTGCCAGCAGTACAGGGGGCGCGGTCACTGAAGCTTTCTTT